This T cell receptor (beta chain) is from a study of CD8 T cells in ankylosing spondylitis. Study-level results: Among TCR beta sequences, a motif of about 8 highly homologous variants appeared characteristic of ankylosing spondylitis blood.

TCRdb fed the 5' RACE reads into MiXCR, producing one record per CDR3 protein. Of 800,000 to 900,000 distinct CDR3 sequences detected, approximately 12% appear once; the ten largest clones hold just over 0.5%. This clonotype was detected a few times. Its target is not known. Looked up from germline, CDR1 is MNHNS and CDR2 is SASEGT. The CDR3 consists of 15 residues. The germline V and J ends were trimmed by 7 bases and 3 bases, with 19 bases remaining between them. Sequenced: blood, either unsorted or a sorted T cell fraction (not recorded which). This TCR was sampled from a male donor with ankylosing spondylitis. J is TRBJ2-7 and V is TRBV6-1; D might be TRBD2 (6 bases). The CDR3 bases are TGTGCCAGCAAACCTGGGGAGGACGTTCTCTACGAGCAGTACTTC. Amino acid sequence: CASKPGEDVLYEQYF.